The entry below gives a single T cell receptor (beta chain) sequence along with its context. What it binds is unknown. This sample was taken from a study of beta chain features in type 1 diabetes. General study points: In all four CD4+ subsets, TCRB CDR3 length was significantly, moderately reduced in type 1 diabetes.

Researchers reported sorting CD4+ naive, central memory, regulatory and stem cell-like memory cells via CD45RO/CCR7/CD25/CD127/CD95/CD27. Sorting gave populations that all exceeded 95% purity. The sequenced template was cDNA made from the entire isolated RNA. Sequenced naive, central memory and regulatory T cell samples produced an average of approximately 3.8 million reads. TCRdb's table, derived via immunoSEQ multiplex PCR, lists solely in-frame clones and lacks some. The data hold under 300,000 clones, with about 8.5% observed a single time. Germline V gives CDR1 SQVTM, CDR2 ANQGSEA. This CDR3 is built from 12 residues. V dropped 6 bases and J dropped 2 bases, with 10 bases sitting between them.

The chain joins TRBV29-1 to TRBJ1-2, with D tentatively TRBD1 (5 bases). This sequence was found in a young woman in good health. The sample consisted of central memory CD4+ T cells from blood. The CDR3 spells CSVSGTNYGYTF. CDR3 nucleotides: TGCAGCGTCTCCGGGACGAACTATGGCTACACCTTC.